This T cell receptor beta chain derives from a study of T cell repertoires in cytomegalovirus infection. Each CDR3 protein gets one entry after TCRdb re-called the reads with MiXCR. The table lists roughly 760,000 distinct CDR3 sequences, 35% to 40% of them singletons. Trimming took 4 bases from V and 2 from J, leaving 9 bases between them. CDR3 length: 13 residues. Germline assignment: CDR1 LNHDA and CDR2 SQIVND (reference sequence). There are a few counts of this clonotype. This chain connects TRBV19 to TRBJ2-7, with no clear D. This receptor was obtained from a human donor in good health (CMV status not recorded). Some clones in this sample may be carry-over from other donors' samples. The material sequenced was PBMCs. The CDR3 protein is CASSNGSPYEQYF. For the CDR3, the DNA is TGTGCCAGTAGTAATGGTTCTCCCTACGAGCAGTACTTC.